This T cell receptor (beta chain) was identified during a study of Ad26.COV2.S vaccination and SARS-CoV-2 variants. Sequencing used immunoSEQ multiplex PCR; TCRdb keeps in-frame clones, though not all of them. The sample lists 380,000 or so clones; about 83% were seen once. The germline gives CDR1 SGHRS, CDR2 YFSETQ. Trimming removed 3 bases at V and 7 bases at J, with 23 bases between. There are 16 residues in the CDR3. Specified treatment: over 15 received Ad26.COV2.S at low or high dose, single or two shots; five or six received placebo; per-sample allocation not given. Day 63 after the first vaccine or placebo injection was the time point for sampling.

V is TRBV5-1 and J is TRBJ2-7; the D call may be TRBD1 or TRBD2 (5 bases each). Source: peripheral blood, taken in a trial of Ad26.COV2.S vaccine versus placebo. The sequence was collected from a person aged 18-60 years who received the Ad26.COV2.S COVID-19 vaccine or a placebo. This CDR3 is CASSWGSSRRRGEQYF. CDR3 bases: TGCGCCAGCAGCTGGGGGTCTAGCCGTCGAAGGGGAGAGCAGTACTTC. The full variable domain, its missing parts supplied by reference TRBV5-1 and TRBJ2-7, is KAGVTQTPRYLIKTRGQQVTLSCSPISGHRSVSWYQQTPGQGLQFLFEYFSETQRNKGNFPGRFSGRQFSNSRSEMNVSTLELGDSALYLCASSWGSSRRRGEQYFGPGTRLTVT.